The entry that follows covers one T cell receptor beta chain sequence. Its target is not known. This record comes from a study of T cell responses to AZD1222 COVID-19 vaccine. Points from the study as a whole: Baseline testing showed seropositivity in only five or six AZD1222 recipients. The donor cohort was predominantly white British with a female majority, and clonal diversity may have been underestimated. Repertoire samples came only from after the peak T cell response. Spike-wide vaccine-associated CD4 TCRs dominated at 160-218 and 743-854.

Clones were read by immunoSEQ multiplex PCR, and TCRdb kept only the in-frame ones, dropping some. The profile covers 150,000 or so clones, with around 89% appearing a single time and roughly 3.5% taken by the ten largest. V was shortened by 5 bases and J by 3 bases, with 5 bases between the two germline ends. Germline CDR1 SGHTA, CDR2 FQGNSA. The CDR3 is 11 amino acids. The sample was peripheral blood, taken on day 0 of MenACWY control vaccination. This chain connects TRBV7-2 to TRBJ2-7; D is unclear. This receptor was identified in an adult in good health. Here the CDR3 DNA reads TGTGCCAGCAGCCGAAGCTACGAGCAGTACTTC. Its protein product is CASSRSYEQYF.